This TCR beta chain was sequenced for a study of T cells in Graves' hyperthyroidism and ophthalmopathy. There were TCR beta CDR3 regions amplified from RNA transcripts. When the TCR CDR3 underwent first-round RT-PCR, the HTBI primer set was used. A single record per CDR3 protein comes from TCRdb applying MiXCR to the multiplex PCR reads. Of hundreds of thousands of distinct CDR3 sequences in the sample, about 15% were seen once. Germline lookup yields CDR1 MNHEY and CDR2 SVGEGT. V shed 2 bases and J shed 3 bases, with 14 bases lying between them. The CDR3 has 16 amino acids. This clonotype turned up a few times.

This chain links TRBV6-2 or TRBV6-3 with TRBJ1-3; D gene ambiguous. Sequences were obtained from blood. The sequence came from a woman in her 50s with Graves' ophthalmopathy. CDR3: CASSYIFGTDGNTIYF. In nucleotides, the CDR3 is TGTGCCAGCAGTTACATCTTCGGAACAGATGGAAACACCATATATTTT.